The 11 T cell receptor beta chains below all came from one sample that was sequenced in a study of response to subunit inactivated influenza vaccine. TCRdb re-called the RT-PCR reads with MiXCR, one entry per CDR3 protein. The sample records a few hundred thousand distinct CDR3 sequences, about 11% being singletons. The sample was also reused in another study, on T cells expressing NK-cell markers. That study reports: TCR beta libraries carry UMIs added by 5'RACE template switching.

Sequences were derived from PBMCs from blood, sampled on the day of vaccination. The receptors derive from a man over 45 who received an inactivated influenza vaccine.

This rearrangement joins TRBV5-6 to TRBJ1-5; tentatively, D is TRBD1 (5 bases). CDR3 length equals 15 residues. CDR1 SGHDT and CDR2 YYEEEE come from the germline V gene. The V gene lost 6 bases and the J gene lost 0 bases, with 13 bases spanning the gap. The CDR3 nucleotides are TGTGCCAGCAAACAATCGACAGATAGCAATCAGCCCCAGCATTTT. Translation: CASKQSTDSNQPQHF. Full variable domain (missing parts from reference TRBV5-6 and TRBJ1-5): DAGVTQSPTHLIKTRGQQVTLRCSPKSGHDTVSWYQQALGQGPQFIFQYYEEEERQRGNFPDRFSGHQFPNYSSELNVNALLLGDSALYLCASKQSTDSNQPQHFGDGTRLSIL.

The chain uses TRBV4-3 and TRBJ1-2; 9 bases are a match to TRBD1. Germline-derived CDR1 and CDR2 are LGHNA and YSLEER. The CDR3 spans 15 residues. The V and J ends lost 3 bases and 5 bases, in that order; junction bases with no gene match: 7. The CDR3 DNA reads as TGCGCCAGCAGCCAGTCCGGGACAGGGATTTATGGCTACACCTTC. Encoded protein: CASSQSGTGIYGYTF.

This clonotype appeared a few times. The CDR3 reads CASSQDSDRGLYEQYF. CDR3 nucleotide sequence: TGCGCCAGCAGCCAAGATTCGGACAGGGGGCTATACGAGCAGTACTTC. The genes are TRBV4-3 and TRBJ2-7, with 11 bases aligning to TRBD1. There are 16 residues in the CDR3. Germline V gene data show CDR1 as LGHNA and CDR2 as YSLEER. V lost 0 bases and J lost 4; bases outside the gene matches: 5.

This clonotype was seen more than once but under ten times. The rearrangement uses TRBV12-3 or TRBV12-4 and TRBJ2-1; 15 bases match TRBD2. V dropped 5 bases and J dropped 8; count of bases not matched to a gene: 10. The CDR3 contains 17 residues. CDR3 nucleotide sequence: TGTGCCAGCAGTACTCCGCCGGGACTAGCGGGGGGACATGAGCAGTTCTTC. Protein product: CASSTPPGLAGGHEQFF.

This sequence joins TRBV5-6 and TRBJ2-5; D may match TRBD1 or TRBD2 (5 bases each). Looked up from germline, CDR1 is SGHDT and CDR2 is YYEEEE. This CDR3 is 12 amino acids long. Trimming took 3 bases from V and 5 from J, leaving 8 bases between them. CDR3 region: CASSSWGETQYF. The CDR3 DNA follows: TGTGCCAGCAGCTCGTGGGGGGAGACCCAGTACTTC. The whole variable domain, remainder taken from reference TRBV5-6 and TRBJ2-5, is DAGVTQSPTHLIKTRGQQVTLRCSPKSGHDTVSWYQQALGQGPQFIFQYYEEEERQRGNFPDRFSGHQFPNYSSELNVNALLLGDSALYLCASSSWGETQYFGPGTRLLVL.

The chain combines TRBV20-1 with TRBJ2-1; D is perhaps TRBD1 (5 bases). This CDR3 is 14 amino acids long. Trimming cost V 5 bases and J 6 bases, with 17 bases left between them. In germline, CDR1 is DFQATT, CDR2 SNEGSKA (reference sequence). The chain's CDR3 is CSALGQGAANEQFF. As DNA, the CDR3 is TGCAGTGCTCTAGGTCAAGGGGCTGCCAATGAGCAGTTCTTC.

The CDR3 spells CASSDGLSPYEQYF. Here the CDR3 DNA reads TGTGCCAGCAGTGACGGACTGTCGCCCTACGAGCAGTACTTC. The V gene is TRBV6-1, the J gene TRBJ2-7; tentatively, D is TRBD2 (5 bases). The germline V and J ends were trimmed by 3 bases and 2 bases, with 11 bases remaining between them. Germline V gene data show CDR1 as MNHNS and CDR2 as SASEGT. The CDR3 runs to 14 residues.

This clonotype was detected a few times. The chain links TRBV6-2 or TRBV6-3 to TRBJ2-3; maybe TRBD1 (6 bases). CDR3 length: 15 amino acids. The V end was cut by 6 bases, the J end by 2 bases, with 15 bases between. Germline values: CDR1 MNHEY, CDR2 SVGEGT. The CDR3 protein is CASRLGQTITDTQYF. For the CDR3, the DNA is TGTGCCAGCAGGCTTGGACAGACTATCACAGATACGCAGTATTTT.

In the case of this clonotype: A read error may explain this, as a much larger clone is one base away. The rearrangement joins TRBV11-1 to TRBJ2-1, with D possibly matching TRBD2 (6 bases). Trimming stripped 7 bases from V and 0 bases from J, with 10 bases between. The CDR3 extends over 14 amino acids. Looked up from germline, CDR1 is SGHAT and CDR2 is FQDESV (reference sequence). In DNA form, the CDR3 reads TGTGCCAGCACGACGACTAGCTCCTACAATGAGCAGTTCTTC. It encodes CASTTTSSYNEQFF.

This clonotype was detected ten times or more. The chain is built from TRBV4-1 and TRBJ2-1, with a weak D call TRBD2 (5 bases). Germline V lookup: CDR1 MGHRA, CDR2 YSYEKL. Trimming took off 2 bases at V and 9 bases at J, with 14 bases between the two ends. CDR3 length: 14 amino acids. DNA of the CDR3: TGCGCCAGCAGCCAATATGCACCCGGAGGTGAGCAGTTCTTC. It yields the protein CASSQYAPGGEQFF.

The rearrangement links TRBV6-5 to TRBJ2-7, with a possible D match to TRBD2 (6 bases). Germline assignment: CDR1 MNHEY and CDR2 SVGAGI. CDR3 length: 15 residues. V was clipped by 2 bases and J by 6 bases, with 17 bases between them. The CDR3 nucleotides read TGTGCCAGCAGTTACACCCCGGGACTTCCCCCCGAGCAGTACTTC. Encoded protein: CASSYTPGLPPEQYF.